One sample yielded the 29 T cell receptor beta chains listed below, sequenced in a study of blood T cell repertoires in COVID-19. Data came from immunoSEQ multiplex PCR; TCRdb stores just in-frame clones and leaves some out. The profile shows approximately 390,000 clones, 90% of them singletons. Sequencing was carried out using peripheral blood. These receptors were taken from a man aged 18 to 30 with active or convalescent COVID-19.

In nucleotides, the CDR3 is TGCGCCAACACCGGACAGGGCGACCAAGAGACCCAGTACTTC. This sequence encodes CANTGQGDQETQYF. This sequence joins TRBV10-1 and TRBJ2-5; 8 bases match TRBD1. Losses at the gene ends were 10 bases for V and 0 bases for J; bases not matched to a gene: 7. The germline CDR1 and CDR2 sequences are WNHNN and SYGVQD (reference sequence). The CDR3 totals 14 residues.

The CDR3 reads CASRNRGDSPLHF. CDR3 DNA sequence: TGCGCCAGCAGGAACAGGGGAGATTCACCCCTCCACTTT. This chain uses TRBV4-1 with TRBJ1-6, with TRBD1 identical over 7 bases. This CDR3 comprises 13 residues. Germline V lookup: CDR1 MGHRA, CDR2 YSYEKL. Trimming took 6 bases from V and 8 from J; bases not matched to a gene: 4.

This CDR3 reads CASSLDYRGRSSPQHF. The CDR3 region has the DNA TGTGCCAGCAGTTTAGATTACAGGGGAAGATCTTCACCCCAGCATTTT. The chain joins TRBV27 to TRBJ1-5, with TRBD1 matching over 7 bases. This CDR3 is built from 16 residues. The J segment lost 10 bases and the V segment lost 2 bases, leaving 14 bases of the junction unmatched. Germline values: CDR1 MNHEY, CDR2 SMNVEV (reference sequence).

This chain joins TRBV29-1 and TRBJ1-1; D uncertain. The germline V and J ends were trimmed by 4 bases and 0 bases, with 9 bases remaining between them. Germline loops: CDR1 SQVTM, CDR2 ANQGSEA. This CDR3 has 13 amino acids. In nucleotides, the CDR3 is TGCAGCGTTGTTCGACTTCTGAACACTGAAGCTTTCTTT. Its protein is CSVVRLLNTEAFF.

The CDR3 bases are TGTGCCAGCTCACCAAATGGGACTCTCATAGCACGGGAGCAGTTCTTC. This gives the protein CASSPNGTLIAREQFF. This chain connects TRBV18 to TRBJ2-1; a weak D match, TRBD2 (6 bases). The CDR3 extends over 16 amino acids. V shed 2 bases and J shed 10 bases, with 21 bases lying between them. CDR1 KGHSH and CDR2 LQKENI come from the germline V gene. The full variable domain, with the rest looked up from reference TRBV18 and TRBJ2-1, is NAGVMQNPRHLVRRRGQEARLRCSPMKGHSHVYWYRQLPEEGLKFMVYLQKENIIDESGMPKERFSAEFPKEGPSILRIQQVVRGDSAAYFCASSPNGTLIAREQFFGPGTRLTVL.

V gene TRBV28 combines with J gene TRBJ1-2; tentatively, D is TRBD1 (6 bases). The germline V and J ends were trimmed by 10 bases and 7 bases, with 19 bases remaining between them. CDR3 length: 13 residues. Germline V gene lookup returns CDR1 MDHEN and CDR2 SYDVKM. The CDR3 sequence: CATMTVGASGYTF. DNA of the CDR3: TGTGCCACCATGACGGTGGGGGCGAGTGGCTACACCTTC.

The CDR3 is CASSLGTVTGVQPQHF. For the CDR3, the DNA is TGCGCCAGCAGCTTGGGGACCGTGACAGGGGTTCAGCCCCAGCATTTT. J is TRBJ1-5 and V is TRBV5-1; the match to TRBD1 covers 8 bases. The J segment lost 6 bases and the V segment lost 0 bases, leaving 8 bases of the junction unmatched. The CDR3 is made up of 16 amino acids. Germline-derived CDR1 and CDR2 are SGHRS and YFSETQ.

This chain joins TRBV6-5 and TRBJ1-5; D is perhaps TRBD1 (5 bases). This CDR3 contains 14 residues. The V gene lost 6 bases and the J gene lost 3 bases, with 12 bases spanning the gap. Per the germline V gene, CDR1 is MNHEY and CDR2 is SVGAGI. The CDR3 sequence: CASRKDTVNQPQHF. In DNA, the CDR3 is TGTGCCAGCAGAAAGGACACAGTCAATCAGCCCCAGCATTTT.

The chain links TRBV5-6 to TRBJ1-1; D gene uncertain. The V gene lost 1 base and the J gene lost 2 bases, with 9 bases spanning the gap. The germline V gene encodes CDR1 SGHDT and CDR2 YYEEEE. This CDR3 has 14 residues. The CDR3 DNA reads as TGTGCCAGCAGCTTGAGTAGGAGAAACACTGAAGCTTTCTTT. Residues: CASSLSRRNTEAFF.

V usage is TRBV28 and J usage is TRBJ2-5; TRBD2 aligns across 11 bases. CDR3 length equals 17 residues. J was trimmed by 1 base and V by 5 bases; bases with no gene match: 9. Germline CDR1 MDHEN, CDR2 SYDVKM. CDR3 residues: CASSQGIAGGAQETQYF. The CDR3 DNA sequence: TGTGCCAGCAGTCAAGGAATAGCGGGAGGGGCCCAAGAGACCCAGTACTTC.

The rearrangement joins TRBV19 to TRBJ1-2; 8 nucleotides align to TRBD1. The CDR3 runs to 12 residues. V was pared by 9 bases and J by 6 bases, with 6 bases of the junction left unmatched. Looked up from germline, CDR1 is LNHDA and CDR2 is SQIVND (reference sequence). CDR3 sequence reads: CASLQGANGYTF. The CDR3 DNA sequence: TGTGCCAGCCTGCAGGGGGCAAATGGCTACACCTTC. Full variable domain (missing parts from reference TRBV19 and TRBJ1-2): DGGITQSPKYLFRKEGQNVTLSCEQNLNHDAMYWYRQDPGQGLRLIYYSQIVNDFQKGDIAEGYSVSREKKESFPLTVTSAQKNPTAFYLCASLQGANGYTFGSGTRLTVV.

The CDR3 region is CASRASGGVQFF. The CDR3 DNA reads as TGTGCCAGCAGGGCTAGCGGGGGGGTGCAGTTCTTC. V and J are TRBV2 and TRBJ2-1; 12 bases fit TRBD2. Per the germline V gene, CDR1 is SNHLY and CDR2 is FYNNEI. CDR3 length: 12 amino acids. Trimming removed 6 bases from V and 12 bases from J; junction bases left unmatched: 3.

The chain carries TRBV9 and TRBJ1-2, with a tentative D call TRBD1 (6 bases). CDR3 length: 15 amino acids. Deletions cut 3 bases from V and 4 bases from J, with 16 bases between. The germline CDR1 and CDR2 sequences are SGDLS and YYNGEE. The DNA of the CDR3 is TGTGCCAGCAGCGCCGGGACACCACAAGTCTATGGCTACACCTTC. The encoded protein is CASSAGTPQVYGYTF.

V is TRBV9 and J is TRBJ1-4, with TRBD1 as a possible D gene (6 bases). CDR3 length equals 15 residues. V was shortened by 0 bases and J by 7 bases, with 13 bases between the two germline ends. CDR1 is SGDLS and CDR2 is YYNGEE in the germline V gene. DNA of the CDR3: TGTGCCAGCAGCGTAGCTCAGGGGAATTTTGAAAAACTGTTTTTT. This encodes CASSVAQGNFEKLFF. Using reference TRBV9 and TRBJ1-4 for the parts outside the CDR3, the full variable domain is DSGVTQTPKHLITATGQRVTLRCSPRSGDLSVYWYQQSLDQGLQFLIQYYNGEERAKGNILERFSAQQFPDLHSELNLSSLELGDSALYFCASSVAQGNFEKLFFGSGTQLSVL.

The CDR3 reads CASSRDRARDTQYF. The CDR3 nucleotides are TGTGCCAGCAGTCGGGACAGGGCGAGGGATACGCAGTATTTT. The chain combines TRBV6-2 or TRBV6-3 with TRBJ2-3; 9 nucleotides match TRBD1. CDR1 MNHEY and CDR2 SVGEGT come from the germline V gene. This CDR3 region has 14 residues. Trimming removed 5 bases from V and 6 bases from J; junction bases left unmatched: 6.

About this clone: Other nucleotide sequences in the sample specify the same CDR3. The chain carries TRBV18 and TRBJ1-2; 7 nucleotides match TRBD1. CDR1 is KGHSH, CDR2 LQKENI, per germline. J gave up 5 bases and V 3 bases, and 3 bases lay outside the gene matches. The CDR3 runs to 13 residues. Here the CDR3 reads CASSPDREYGYTF. The CDR3 DNA sequence: TGTGCCAGCTCACCCGACAGGGAGTATGGCTACACCTTC.

The chain is built from TRBV3-1 (or the pseudogene TRBV3-2) and TRBJ2-5, with D perhaps TRBD2 (6 bases). From germline, CDR1 is LGHDT and CDR2 YNNKEL (reference sequence). Trimming pared 0 bases from V and 7 bases from J, leaving 21 bases between. This CDR3 region has 17 residues. As DNA, the CDR3 is TGTGCCAGCAGCCAAGAGGCGGTTAGCGGACGAGCAGGGACCCAGTACTTC. The encoded protein is CASSQEAVSGRAGTQYF.

This clone appeared once. The chain has TRBV28 and TRBJ1-2, with D perhaps matching TRBD1 (5 bases). CDR3 length equals 11 residues. Germline CDR1 reads MDHEN; CDR2 reads SYDVKM. CDR3 bases: TGTGCTACCGGGGGGGGCTATGGCTACACCTTC. This codes for CATGGGYGYTF.

The rearrangement joins TRBV4-2 to TRBJ2-3; possible D gene TRBD1, 6 bases. The V end lost 1 base, the J end lost 1 base, and 9 bases lay between the germline ends. Per the germline V gene, CDR1 is LGHNA and CDR2 is YNFKEQ. CDR3 size: 15 residues. The chain's CDR3 is CASSQGPGGTDTQYF. The DNA for the CDR3 is TGTGCCAGCAGCCAAGGTCCAGGGGGCACAGATACGCAGTATTTT.

The chain uses TRBV5-5 and TRBJ2-1, with TRBD2 matching 11 bases. The CDR3 is 17 amino acids. V was pared by 1 base and J by 4 bases, with 7 bases of the junction left unmatched. The V gene's germline CDR1 is SGHKS and CDR2 YYEKEE (reference sequence). The CDR3 loop reads CASSLTSGGLAYNEQFF. In nucleotides, the CDR3 is TGTGCCAGCAGCTTGACTAGCGGGGGCCTTGCTTACAATGAGCAGTTCTTC. Variable domain in full (rest from reference TRBV5-5 and TRBJ2-1): DAGVTQSPTHLIKTRGQQVTLRCSPISGHKSVSWYQQVLGQGPQFIFQYYEKEERGRGNFPDRFSARQFPNYSSELNVNALLLGDSALYLCASSLTSGGLAYNEQFFGPGTRLTVL.

This clone was observed a handful of times. The chain links TRBV4-3 to TRBJ2-1; TRBD2 aligns across 10 bases. J was trimmed by 6 bases and V by 4 bases; bases with no gene match: 9. From germline, CDR1 is LGHNA and CDR2 YSLEER. The length of the CDR3 is 16 residues. CDR3 protein: CASSREGAGGPNEQFF. The CDR3, as DNA: TGCGCCAGCAGCCGCGAGGGAGCGGGGGGGCCCAATGAGCAGTTCTTC.

V usage is TRBV11-2 and J usage is TRBJ2-3; tentative D call: TRBD1 (7 bases). The germline V and J ends were trimmed by 4 bases and 2 bases, with 22 bases remaining between them. CDR3 length: 18 amino acids. The V gene's germline CDR1 is SGHAT and CDR2 FQNNGV. CDR3 sequence (DNA): TGTGCCAGCAGCTCCCAGACAGGGTGGGGGGTTTACACAGATACGCAGTATTTT. Amino acids: CASSSQTGWGVYTDTQYF.

This chain links TRBV15 with TRBJ2-1, with 8 bases that match TRBD1. The germline V gene has CDR1 LNHNV and CDR2 YYDKDF (reference sequence). The length of the CDR3 is 16 residues. V shed 1 base and J 4 bases; nucleotides not matched to a gene: 6. The CDR3 coding sequence is TGTGCCACCAGCAGAGTAGCAGGGGGCGGTTACAATGAGCAGTTCTTC. Its protein is CATSRVAGGGYNEQFF.

V gene TRBV27 combines with J gene TRBJ2-7; 9 nucleotides agree with TRBD1. In germline, CDR1 is MNHEY, CDR2 SMNVEV (reference sequence). The V gene end was trimmed by 1 base and the J gene end by 0 bases; junction bases not matched to a gene: 4. The CDR3 is made up of 16 amino acids. CDR3 nucleotide sequence: TGTGCCAGCAGTTTATTGGGACAGGGCCACTCCTACGAGCAGTACTTC. It translates to CASSLLGQGHSYEQYF.

The V and J genes are TRBV29-1 and TRBJ1-1; TRBD1 is a possible D gene (5 bases). Per germline, CDR1 SQVTM and CDR2 ANQGSEA. Trimming cost V 4 bases and J 3 bases, with 12 bases left between them. The CDR3 totals 13 residues. CDR3 sequence: CSVAGGDYTEAFF. The CDR3 DNA reads TGCAGCGTTGCGGGGGGGGATTACACTGAAGCTTTCTTT.

Here the CDR3 DNA reads TGTGCCAGCAGCCCCATGGCAGGGGTGGGTGGCTACACCTTC. It is translated as CASSPMAGVGGYTF. J is TRBJ1-2 and V is TRBV11-2; a possible D gene is TRBD1 (6 bases). V dropped 5 bases and J dropped 7 bases, with 17 bases sitting between them. The CDR3 totals 14 residues. The germline CDR1 and CDR2 sequences are SGHAT and FQNNGV.

The chain couples TRBV11-3 to TRBJ1-1; D not certain. Germline loops: CDR1 SGHNT, CDR2 YENEEA. The CDR3 runs 15 residues. The germline V and J ends were trimmed by 3 bases and 2 bases, with 13 bases remaining between them. The CDR3 protein is CASSLGLSTNTEAFF. The DNA for the CDR3 is TGTGCCAGCAGCTTGGGCCTTAGTACTAACACTGAAGCTTTCTTT.

J is TRBJ2-5 and V is TRBV24-1, with a tentative D call TRBD1 (6 bases). The CDR3 covers 14 residues. The V gene's germline CDR1 is KGHDR and CDR2 SFDVKD. Trimming took 4 bases from V and 3 from J, leaving 11 bases between them. The CDR3: CATSDRGQKETQYF. The DNA for the CDR3 is TGTGCCACCAGTGACCGAGGACAGAAAGAGACCCAGTACTTC.

The V and J genes are TRBV4-2 and TRBJ1-5; 9 nucleotides agree with TRBD1. The CDR3 is 18 residues long. Germline CDR1 reads LGHNA; CDR2 reads YNFKEQ. The junction had 8 bases not matched to a gene; V was cut back by 0 bases and J by 2 bases. CDR3 protein: CASSQDLGDRVGNQPQHF. In nucleotides, the CDR3 is TGTGCCAGCAGCCAAGATCTGGGGGACAGGGTTGGCAATCAGCCCCAGCATTTT.